The sample holds many counts of the clone carrying this TCR beta chain. Its antigen is undetermined. This sample was included in a study of identical twins. Overall study results and limits: Zero-insertion findings could be partly confounded by invariant cells (MAIT and iNKT cells). Within cord blood, abundant beta clonotypes carried fewer insertions, but memory repertoires showed no such trend.

Germline V gene sequence: CDR1 MNHNS, CDR2 SASEGT. This CDR3 comprises 17 residues. V was pared by 6 bases and J by 2 bases, with 21 bases between. A universal primer site was incorporated via template switching, and the cDNA contained unique molecular identifiers. TCRdb called the 5' RACE reads again in MiXCR, with one record for every CDR3 protein. The sample has about 690,000 distinct CDR3 sequences, 6% to 6.5% seen once. This TCR was sampled from a man in his late teens or twenties in good health. Sequenced sample: naive T cells sorted from blood. The rearrangement joins TRBV6-1 to TRBJ2-3, with unresolved D. In nucleotides, the CDR3 is TGTGCCAGCAGCCGCGATTGGTCCAACCGATACACAGATACGCAGTATTTT. Residues: CASSRDWSNRYTDTQYF.